These 7 T cell receptor beta chains were all obtained from the same sample, sequenced in a study of blood T cell repertoires in COVID-19. Assay used: immunoSEQ multiplex PCR; TCRdb lists only in-frame clones, some missing. The data hold over 250,000 clones, with about 88% observed a single time. The sample was PBMCs or T cells enriched from blood (not recorded which). The receptors derive from a woman aged 45-59 years who had recovered from COVID-19.

The chain combines TRBV7-9 with TRBJ2-1; D gene uncertain. Trimming removed 5 bases at V and 0 bases at J, with 14 bases between. CDR1 and CDR2 from the germline V gene are SEHNR and FQNEAQ (reference sequence). The CDR3 sequence is 16 residues long. Written as DNA, the CDR3 is TGTGCCAGCAGCCCCTTGAGGAGCAGCTCCTACAATGAGCAGTTCTTC. Protein: CASSPLRSSSYNEQFF.

The rearrangement uses TRBV7-8 and TRBJ1-4; D gene uncertain. V lost 0 bases and J lost 8, with 13 bases in between. The CDR3 is 15 amino acids. Germline CDR1 SGHVS, CDR2 FQNEAQ. In DNA, the CDR3 is TGTGCCAGCAGCTTAGCGCGGAAGGGAGAGGAAAAACTGTTTTTT. It yields the protein CASSLARKGEEKLFF.

V gene TRBV29-1 combines with J gene TRBJ1-1, with D perhaps matching TRBD1 (6 bases). Germline CDR1 is SQVTM and CDR2 is ANQGSEA. The length of the CDR3 is 13 residues. The V end was cut by 1 base, the J end by 2 bases, with 8 bases between. In nucleotides, the CDR3 is TGCAGCGTTGAAGCAGGGGTTAACACTGAAGCTTTCTTT. Translation: CSVEAGVNTEAFF.

This chain connects TRBV19 to TRBJ2-1; 13 bases match TRBD2. Germline V lookup: CDR1 LNHDA, CDR2 SQIVND (reference sequence). V dropped 10 bases and J dropped 5; count of bases not matched to a gene: 8. The CDR3 consists of 15 residues. Here the CDR3 reads CATKSGTSGNNEQFF. CDR3 sequence (DNA): TGTGCCACGAAATCCGGGACTAGCGGGAACAATGAGCAGTTCTTC.

The chain uses TRBV10-1 and TRBJ2-5; perhaps TRBD2 as D (6 bases). This CDR3 has 13 residues. The germline CDR1 and CDR2 sequences are WNHNN and SYGVQD (reference sequence). Here the CDR3 DNA reads TGCGACAAGCAGTCGGGACTCCAAGAGACCCAGTACTTC. Translated: CDKQSGLQETQYF.

The rearrangement uses TRBV6-5 and TRBJ2-1; the D is unclear. The germline CDR1 and CDR2 sequences are MNHEY and SVGAGI. The V and J ends lost 6 bases and 0 bases respectively, with 6 bases between them. The CDR3 is 13 residues long. The CDR3 coding sequence is TGTGCCAGCAGGTCTAGCTCCTACAATGAGCAGTTCTTC. Amino acids: CASRSSSYNEQFF.

This chain joins TRBV10-3 and TRBJ2-5, with 7 nucleotides matching TRBD2. V lost 7 bases and J lost 4; bases outside the gene matches: 12. Germline loops: CDR1 ENHRY, CDR2 SYGVKD. The CDR3 runs 15 residues. CDR3 loop: CAINSQAGLGETQYF. The DNA for the CDR3 is TGTGCCATCAATTCCCAAGCGGGGCTCGGAGAGACCCAGTACTTC.